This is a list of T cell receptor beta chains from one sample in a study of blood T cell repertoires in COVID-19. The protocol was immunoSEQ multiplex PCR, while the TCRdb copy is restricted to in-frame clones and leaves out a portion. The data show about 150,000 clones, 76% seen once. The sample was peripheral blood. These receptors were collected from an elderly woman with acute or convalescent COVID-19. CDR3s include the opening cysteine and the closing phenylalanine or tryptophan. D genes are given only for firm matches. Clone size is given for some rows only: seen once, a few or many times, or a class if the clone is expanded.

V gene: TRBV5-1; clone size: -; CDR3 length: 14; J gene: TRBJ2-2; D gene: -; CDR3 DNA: TGCGCCAGCAGCTCCAGGGTTGGGACCGGGGAGCTGTTTTTT; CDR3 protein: CASSSRVGTGELFF
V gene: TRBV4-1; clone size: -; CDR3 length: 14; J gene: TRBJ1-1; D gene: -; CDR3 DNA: TGCGCCAGCAGCCACCCTGTGCGGAACACTGAAGCTTTCTTT; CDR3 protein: CASSHPVRNTEAFF
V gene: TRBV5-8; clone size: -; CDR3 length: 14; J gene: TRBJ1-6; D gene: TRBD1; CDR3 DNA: TGTGCCAGCAGCTTGTCCAGGGGGAATTCACCCCTCCACTTT; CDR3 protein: CASSLSRGNSPLHF
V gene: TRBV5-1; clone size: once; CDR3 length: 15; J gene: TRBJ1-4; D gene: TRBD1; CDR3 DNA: TGCGCCAGCAGCCCGACAGGGAGAGGGGATGAAAAACTGTTTTTT; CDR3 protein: CASSPTGRGDEKLFF
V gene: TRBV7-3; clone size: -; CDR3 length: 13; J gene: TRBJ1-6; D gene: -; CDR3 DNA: TGTGCCAGCAGCTTACAGGGTGGTTCACCCCTCCACTTT; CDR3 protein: CASSLQGGSPLHF
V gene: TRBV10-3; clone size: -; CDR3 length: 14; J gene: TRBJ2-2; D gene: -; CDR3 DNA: TGTGCCATCAGTGAGGAGGGCAACACCGGGGAGCTGTTTTTT; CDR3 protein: CAISEEGNTGELFF
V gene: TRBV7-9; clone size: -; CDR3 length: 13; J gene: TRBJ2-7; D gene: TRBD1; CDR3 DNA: TGTGCCAGCAGCTTTTCGACAGGGGTTGAGCAGTACTTC; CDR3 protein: CASSFSTGVEQYF
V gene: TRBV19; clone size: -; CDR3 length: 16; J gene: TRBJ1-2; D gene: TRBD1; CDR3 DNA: TGTGCCAGTAGTCCCACCCTGACAGGGGGCGCGGTAGGCTACACCTTC; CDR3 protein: CASSPTLTGGAVGYTF
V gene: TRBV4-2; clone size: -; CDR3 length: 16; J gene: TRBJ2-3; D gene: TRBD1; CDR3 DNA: TGTGCCAGCAGCGCCCGGGACAGGGGAAAAACAGATACGCAGTATTTT; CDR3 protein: CASSARDRGKTDTQYF
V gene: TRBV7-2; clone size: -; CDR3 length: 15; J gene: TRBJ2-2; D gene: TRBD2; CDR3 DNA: TGTGCCAGCAGTCCCCCGGGGGGGGGCACCGGGGAGCTGTTTTTT; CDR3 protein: CASSPPGGGTGELFF
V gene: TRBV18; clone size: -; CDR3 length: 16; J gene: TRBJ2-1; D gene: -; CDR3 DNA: TGTGCCAGCTCACCACCCGGGACAAAAAGTACCAATGAGCAGTTCTTC; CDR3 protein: CASSPPGTKSTNEQFF
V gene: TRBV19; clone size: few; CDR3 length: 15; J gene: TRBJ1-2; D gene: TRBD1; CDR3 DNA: TGTGCCAGTAGTATAGAGCGTGACAGGGAGGATGGCTACACCTTC; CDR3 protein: CASSIERDREDGYTF
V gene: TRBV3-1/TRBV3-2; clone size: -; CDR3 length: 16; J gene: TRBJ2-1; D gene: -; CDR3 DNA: TGTGCCAGCAGCGCACCTTGGGGAGCCACCTACAATGAGCAGTTCTTC; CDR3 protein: CASSAPWGATYNEQFF
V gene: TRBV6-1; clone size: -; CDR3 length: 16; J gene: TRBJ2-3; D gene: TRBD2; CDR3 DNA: TGTGCCAGCAGTGACAACTACGGACTAGCGGGAGCTACGCAGTATTTT; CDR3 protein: CASSDNYGLAGATQYF
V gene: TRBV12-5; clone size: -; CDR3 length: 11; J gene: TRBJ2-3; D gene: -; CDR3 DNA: TGTGCTAGTGGCCCCGAGGATACGCAGTATTTT; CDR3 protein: CASGPEDTQYF
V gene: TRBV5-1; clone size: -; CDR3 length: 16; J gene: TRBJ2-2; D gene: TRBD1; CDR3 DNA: TGCGCCAGCAGCTTGACGGGACAGGGGGCCCCCGGGGAGCTGTTTTTT; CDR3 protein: CASSLTGQGAPGELFF
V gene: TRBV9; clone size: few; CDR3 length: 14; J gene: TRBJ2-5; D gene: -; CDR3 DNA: TGTGCCAGCAGATCCCAGGGTAGACAAGAGACCCAGTACTTC; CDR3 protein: CASRSQGRQETQYF
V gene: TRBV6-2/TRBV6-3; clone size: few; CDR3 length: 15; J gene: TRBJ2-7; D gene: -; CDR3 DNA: TGTGCCAGCAGTGACCGCCGGGGGGCCGGATACGAGCAGTACTTC; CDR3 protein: CASSDRRGAGYEQYF
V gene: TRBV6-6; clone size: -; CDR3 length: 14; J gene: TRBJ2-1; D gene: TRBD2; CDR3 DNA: TGTGCCAGCAGCGGGACTAGTCAAGTAGGTGAGCAGTTCTTC; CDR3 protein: CASSGTSQVGEQFF
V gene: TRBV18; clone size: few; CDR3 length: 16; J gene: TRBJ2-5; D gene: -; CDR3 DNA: TGTGCCAGCTCACCACCGAGTCAGGGTGGGCGAGCGACCCAGTACTTC; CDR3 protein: CASSPPSQGGRATQYF
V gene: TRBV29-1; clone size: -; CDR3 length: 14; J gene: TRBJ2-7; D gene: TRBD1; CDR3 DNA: TGCAGCGTTGATCGGGACAGGGGAGAATTGGGGCAGTACTTC; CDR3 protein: CSVDRDRGELGQYF
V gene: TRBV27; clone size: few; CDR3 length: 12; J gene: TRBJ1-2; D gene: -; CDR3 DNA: TGTGCCAGCAGTTCCCGGGTGTCTGGCTACACCTTC; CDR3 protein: CASSSRVSGYTF
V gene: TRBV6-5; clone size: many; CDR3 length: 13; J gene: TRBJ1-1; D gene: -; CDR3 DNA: TGTGCCAGCAGTCACCCGGGGGGCACTGAAGCTTTCTTT; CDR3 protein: CASSHPGGTEAFF
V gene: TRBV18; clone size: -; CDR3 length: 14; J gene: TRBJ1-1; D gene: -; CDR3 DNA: TGTGCCAGCTCACCAGTGACACAGAACACTGAAGCTTTCTTT; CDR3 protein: CASSPVTQNTEAFF
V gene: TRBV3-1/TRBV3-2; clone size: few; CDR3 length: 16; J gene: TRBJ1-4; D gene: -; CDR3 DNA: TGTGCCAGCAGCCAGGTCTCCCAGGGAACTAATGAAAAACTGTTTTTT; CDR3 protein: CASSQVSQGTNEKLFF